This T cell receptor beta chain was sequenced for a study of T cell responses to AZD1222 COVID-19 vaccine (dated by TCRdb to 2020 to 2022). Turning to the overall study: AZD1222 recipients given second doses at about 4 weeks or at about 12 weeks were pooled, since spike-specific TCR depth and breadth were not found to differ between the two schedules. A total of 233 trial participants underwent TCR sequencing, of whom around 200 received two doses of AZD1222 and about 25 received two doses of the MenACWY control vaccine. Trial participants were enrolled by age into subgroups of 18-55, 56-69 and 70-plus years, and about 150, 27 and 61 TCR-sequenced participants, respectively, were included in these subgroups.

From the cysteine up to the phenylalanine, the CDR3 has a length of 17 residues. CDR3 DNA is the only sequence kept; it has 51 bases, read in frame from the first base. Trimming leaves V shorter by 5 bases and J shorter by 0 bases, with the junction holding 12 bases beyond the gene matches. As encoded in the germline V gene (reference sequence), CDR1 is SGHNT while CDR2 is YYREEE. What the study reported, not specific to this receptor: Most participants were white British and females outnumbered males, and the authors suggested that clonal diversity may have been underestimated. Conclusions about previously exposed vaccinees are limited, since just five or six AZD1222 recipients were seropositive for SARS-CoV-2 at baseline. The 56-69-year group was small, and its depth increase did not reach significance, likely because of low power. No day 14 peak-response samples were available, so repertoires were characterized only after the peak T cell response. The whole spike protein was spanned by vaccine-associated CD4 TCRs, and dominant responses were seen in regions 160-218 and 743-854. Nearly half of unique spike-specific TCRs reportedly recognized epitopes outside regions mutated in the B.1.351 and B.1.1.7 variants. After two AZD1222 doses, both the breadth and the depth of spike-specific TCRs were significantly higher than at day 0 and than in MenACWY recipients.

On this clone itself: Its antigen specificity is not known. Qualities for individual bases were not recorded, and no much larger clone is one base off.

The CDR3 regions of human TCRbeta chains were analyzed by immunosequencing. The paper's data handling went like this. Repertoire TCRs were checked for matches against a reference library of SARS-CoV-2-specific TCRs that had been generated using the MIRA antigen-specificity platform. Breadth meant the fraction of unique TCRs that were SARS-CoV-2-associated, whereas depth meant the fraction of total T cells that were SARS-CoV-2-associated. Using the MIRA data, every spike-specific TCR was mapped to the spike region that the TCR reacted to and assigned to either a CD4 or a CD8 class. Log10-transformed breadth and depth values were compared by one-way ANOVA with Sidak's multiple comparisons tests. Imported from immuneACCESS, the table was reduced by TCRdb to in-frame sequences with V and J called. These copies leave out some clones; in studies compared against another copy, an unresolved V gene accounts for under half, and the cause of the remainder is not known. V, J and clone size derive from that table, while D and trimming were established from the DNA sequence. Present in this sample are about 96,000 clones, about 89% of which were seen just once. Jointly, the top ten make up more than 1.5% of the sample.

Taken with the paper, the label for time point translates to: baseline before first vaccination. Samples from vaccinated people were obtained from the UK trials COV001 and COV002, which included a single-blind randomized controlled phase 2/3 trial of AZD1222 (ChAdOx1 nCoV-19) in healthy adults. For TCRbeta chain sequencing, PBMC samples were collected from trial participants at day 0 and at day 28 after the second dose. The sample here was peripheral blood, taken on day 0 of AZD1222 vaccination. The sequence came from an adult in good health. The chain employs TRBV5-4 and TRBJ1-1; TRBD1 lines up with 8 middle nucleotides. At the DNA level, the sequence is TGTGCCAGCAGGGGAGGACAGGGACCCATGATGAACACTGAAGCTTTCTTT. Translated, this gives CASRGGQGPMMNTEAFF.